Presented here are 9 T cell receptor beta chains from one specimen sequenced in a study of blood T cell repertoires in COVID-19. Generated by immunoSEQ multiplex PCR, the TCRdb table keeps only in-frame clones and is missing some. The sample holds roughly 120,000 clones, around nine tenths seen once. The sequencing sample was made of peripheral blood. These receptors all stem from a woman in her forties or fifties with acute or convalescent COVID-19.

This clone was seen a few times. The rearrangement links TRBV29-1 to TRBJ1-2; no clear D gene. The CDR3 extends over 14 amino acids. The V gene's germline CDR1 is SQVTM and CDR2 ANQGSEA. Trimming pared 5 bases from V and 4 bases from J, leaving 17 bases between. The CDR3 here is CSVTRNPTSYGYTF. The CDR3 DNA follows: TGCAGCGTTACTAGGAATCCAACTAGCTATGGCTACACCTTC.

This clone came up a few times. The J gene is TRBJ1-3, the V gene TRBV7-2; 7 positions agree with TRBD1. This CDR3 region has 15 residues. Germline loops: CDR1 SGHTA, CDR2 FQGNSA. V shed 4 bases, J shed 4 bases, and the junction held 7 bases outside the gene matches. The CDR3 region is CASSSRDSLGNTIYF. The CDR3 DNA reads as TGTGCCAGCAGCTCCCGGGACAGCCTAGGAAACACCATATATTTT. Drawing the rest from reference TRBV7-2 and TRBJ1-3, the complete variable domain is GAGVSQSPSNKVTEKGKDVELRCDPISGHTALYWYRQSLGQGLEFLIYFQGNSAPDKSGLPSDRFSAERTGGSVSTLTIQRTQQEDSAVYLCASSSRDSLGNTIYFGEGSWLTVV.

This chain uses TRBV20-1 with TRBJ1-4; D may be TRBD1 (6 bases). Germline CDR1 is DFQATT and CDR2 is SNEGSKA (reference sequence). Trimming stripped 3 bases from V and 3 bases from J, with 11 bases between. The CDR3 sequence is 14 residues long. The CDR3 region is CSASGGGSNEKLFF. CDR3 nucleotide sequence: TGCAGTGCTAGTGGGGGGGGCTCTAATGAAAAACTGTTTTTT.

This chain joins TRBV11-2 and TRBJ2-7; D gene ambiguous. The CDR3 runs 12 residues. Germline CDR1 is SGHAT and CDR2 is FQNNGV. With 2 bases removed from V and 7 bases from J, the gap between germline ends came to 9 bases. Here the CDR3 reads CASSLIHGEQYF. The CDR3 DNA reads as TGTGCCAGCAGCTTAATCCACGGGGAGCAGTACTTC.

This rearrangement joins TRBV2 to TRBJ1-2; 7 bases match TRBD1. V shed 7 bases, J shed 4 bases, and the junction held 9 bases outside the gene matches. Germline assignment: CDR1 SNHLY and CDR2 FYNNEI. The CDR3 contains 14 residues. As DNA, the CDR3 is TGTGCCAGCAAAAGACAGGGTCTGGTCTATGGCTACACCTTC. The encoded protein is CASKRQGLVYGYTF.

This rearrangement joins TRBV7-9 to TRBJ1-6; a weak D match, TRBD1 (6 bases). V was cut by 7 bases and J by 7 bases, with 11 bases left in between. The CDR3 spans 13 residues. Per the germline V gene, CDR1 is SEHNR and CDR2 is FQNEAQ (reference sequence). Written as DNA, the CDR3 is TGTGCCAGCAAGGGGGTCCTGAATTCACCCCTCCACTTT. As protein: CASKGVLNSPLHF. Full variable domain (rest looked up from reference TRBV7-9 and TRBJ1-6): DTGVSQNPRHKITKRGQNVTFRCDPISEHNRLYWYRQTLGQGPEFLTYFQNEAQLEKSRLLSDRFSAERPKGSFSTLEIQRTEQGDSAMYLCASKGVLNSPLHFGNGTRLTVT.

The CDR3, as DNA: TGTGCCAGCAGTGAAACAGGGGGCTCGGACGGCACCATATATTTT. Translation: CASSETGGSDGTIYF. The chain employs TRBV6-1 and TRBJ1-3, with 9 nucleotides matching TRBD1. With V trimmed by 2 bases and J by 9 bases, 8 bases remained unmatched. Looked up from germline, CDR1 is MNHNS and CDR2 is SASEGT. The CDR3 length is 15 residues.

V and J are TRBV24-1 and TRBJ1-5, with D possibly TRBD1 on 6 matching bases. The V end was cut by 2 bases, the J end by 4 bases, with 8 bases between. Germline values: CDR1 KGHDR, CDR2 SFDVKD. The CDR3 is made up of 14 amino acids. This CDR3 is CATSDSGTNQPQHF. The CDR3 DNA sequence: TGTGCCACCAGTGATTCAGGGACAAATCAGCCCCAGCATTTT.

This rearrangement joins TRBV12-5 to TRBJ1-5, with TRBD1 matching 7 bases. The CDR3 extends over 14 amino acids. The ends lost 5 bases at V and 3 bases at J; junction bases unmatched: 4. Germline values: CDR1 LGHNT, CDR2 FRNRAP. CDR3 protein: CASGPGQPNQPQHF. The CDR3 coding sequence is TGTGCTAGTGGTCCGGGACAGCCCAATCAGCCCCAGCATTTT.